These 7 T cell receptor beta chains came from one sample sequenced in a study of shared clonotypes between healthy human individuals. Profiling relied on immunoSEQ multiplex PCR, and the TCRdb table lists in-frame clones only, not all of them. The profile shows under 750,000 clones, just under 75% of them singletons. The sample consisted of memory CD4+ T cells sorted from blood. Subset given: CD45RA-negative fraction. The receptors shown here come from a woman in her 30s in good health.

CDR3 residues: CASSNLPAGVGANVLTF. The CDR3 DNA follows: TGTGCCAGCAGCAACCTCCCAGCGGGAGTTGGGGCCAACGTCCTGACTTTC. The chain employs TRBV7-9 and TRBJ2-6; 8 bases fit TRBD2. Germline trimming cut 5 bases from V and 3 bases from J; bases unmatched to any gene: 9. This CDR3 has 17 residues. The germline V gene has CDR1 SEHNR and CDR2 FQNEAQ (reference sequence).

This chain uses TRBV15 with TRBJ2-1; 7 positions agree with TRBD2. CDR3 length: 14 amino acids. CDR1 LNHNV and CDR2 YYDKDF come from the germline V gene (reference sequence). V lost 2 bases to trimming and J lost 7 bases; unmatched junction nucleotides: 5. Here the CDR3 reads CATSRLAEINEQFF. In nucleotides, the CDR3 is TGTGCCACCAGCAGACTAGCGGAGATTAATGAGCAGTTCTTC. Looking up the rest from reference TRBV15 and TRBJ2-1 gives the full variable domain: DAMVIQNPRYQVTQFGKPVTLSCSQTLNHNVMYWYQQKSSQAPKLLFHYYDKDFNNEADTPDNFQSRRPNTSFCFLDIRSPGLGDTAMYLCATSRLAEINEQFFGPGTRLTVL.

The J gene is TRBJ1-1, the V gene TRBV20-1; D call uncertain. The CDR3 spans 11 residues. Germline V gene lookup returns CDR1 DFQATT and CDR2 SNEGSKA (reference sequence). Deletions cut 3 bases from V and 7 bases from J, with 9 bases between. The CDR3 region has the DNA TGCAGTGCTAGCCCCTGGGGTGAAGCTTTCTTT. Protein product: CSASPWGEAFF.

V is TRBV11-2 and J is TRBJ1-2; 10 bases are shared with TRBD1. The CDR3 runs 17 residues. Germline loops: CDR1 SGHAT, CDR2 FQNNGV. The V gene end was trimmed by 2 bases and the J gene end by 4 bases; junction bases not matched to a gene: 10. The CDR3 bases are TGTGCCAGCAGCTTAATTAGTCCGGGACAGGGGCTCTATGGCTACACCTTC. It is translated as CASSLISPGQGLYGYTF.

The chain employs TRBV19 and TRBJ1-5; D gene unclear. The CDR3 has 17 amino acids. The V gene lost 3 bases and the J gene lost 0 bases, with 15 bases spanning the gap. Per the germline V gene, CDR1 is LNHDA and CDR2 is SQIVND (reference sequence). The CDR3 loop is CASSIGGGGYSNQPQHF. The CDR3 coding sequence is TGTGCCAGTAGTATTGGTGGAGGAGGATATAGCAATCAGCCCCAGCATTTT. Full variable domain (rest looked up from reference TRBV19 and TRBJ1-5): DGGITQSPKYLFRKEGQNVTLSCEQNLNHDAMYWYRQDPGQGLRLIYYSQIVNDFQKGDIAEGYSVSREKKESFPLTVTSAQKNPTAFYLCASSIGGGGYSNQPQHFGDGTRLSIL.

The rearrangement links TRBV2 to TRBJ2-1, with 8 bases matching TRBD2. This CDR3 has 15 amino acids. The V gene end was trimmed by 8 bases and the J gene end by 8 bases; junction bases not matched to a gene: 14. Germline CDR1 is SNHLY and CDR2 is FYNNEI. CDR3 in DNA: TGTGCCAGCCAAGTTTTAGCGGGAATAGGAGATGAGCAGTTCTTC. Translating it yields CASQVLAGIGDEQFF.

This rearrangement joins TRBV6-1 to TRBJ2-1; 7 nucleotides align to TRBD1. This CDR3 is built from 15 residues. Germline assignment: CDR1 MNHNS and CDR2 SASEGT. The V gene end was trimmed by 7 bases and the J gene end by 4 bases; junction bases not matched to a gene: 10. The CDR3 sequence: CASTEGGWVYNEQFF. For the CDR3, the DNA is TGTGCCAGCACCGAAGGGGGCTGGGTATACAATGAGCAGTTCTTC.